These 2 T cell receptor beta chains share one sample of origin, sequenced in a study of blood T cell repertoires in COVID-19. Libraries were prepared by immunoSEQ multiplex PCR; TCRdb keeps only in-frame clonotypes and omits some of them. The data hold nearly 300,000 clones, with approximately 88% observed a single time. Sequences were obtained from peripheral blood. Source of these receptors: a human donor with COVID-19, enrolled during active disease. The donor label of this sample is uncertain.

V is TRBV6-2 or TRBV6-3 and J is TRBJ1-1; 7 nucleotides match TRBD1. Germline V gives CDR1 MNHEY, CDR2 SVGEGT. The junction had 11 bases not matched to a gene; V was cut back by 5 bases and J by 5 bases. The CDR3 has 15 amino acids. CDR3 in amino acids: CASSLDEGARTEAFF. The CDR3 coding sequence is TGTGCCAGCAGTCTCGATGAGGGGGCCCGAACTGAAGCTTTCTTT.

The chain carries TRBV6-2 or TRBV6-3 and TRBJ2-7, with D unresolved. The germline V and J ends were trimmed by 2 bases and 4 bases, with 9 bases remaining between them. Germline V gives CDR1 MNHEY, CDR2 SVGEGT. The CDR3 is 13 amino acids. The CDR3 DNA follows: TGTGCCAGCAGTTACGTACTGCCATACGAGCAGTACTTC. As protein: CASSYVLPYEQYF.